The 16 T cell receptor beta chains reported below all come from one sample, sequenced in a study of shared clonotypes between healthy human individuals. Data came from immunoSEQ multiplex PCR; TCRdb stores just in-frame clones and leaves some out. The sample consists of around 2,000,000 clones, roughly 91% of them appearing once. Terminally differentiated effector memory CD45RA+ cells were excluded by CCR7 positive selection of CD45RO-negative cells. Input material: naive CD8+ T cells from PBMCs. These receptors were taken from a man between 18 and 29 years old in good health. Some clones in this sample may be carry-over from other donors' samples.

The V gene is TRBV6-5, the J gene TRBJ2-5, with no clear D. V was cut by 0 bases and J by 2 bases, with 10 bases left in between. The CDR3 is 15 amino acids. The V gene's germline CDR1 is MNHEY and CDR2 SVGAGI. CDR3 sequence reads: CASSYSSSFQETQYF. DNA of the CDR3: TGTGCCAGCAGTTACTCGAGTTCTTTTCAAGAGACCCAGTACTTC.

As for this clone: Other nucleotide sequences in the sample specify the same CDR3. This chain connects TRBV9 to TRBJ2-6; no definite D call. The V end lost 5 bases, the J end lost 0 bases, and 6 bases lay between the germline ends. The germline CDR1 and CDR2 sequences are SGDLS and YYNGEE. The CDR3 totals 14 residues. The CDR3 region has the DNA TGTGCCAGCAGTGGAAGCTCTGGGGCCAACGTCCTGACTTTC. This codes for CASSGSSGANVLTF.

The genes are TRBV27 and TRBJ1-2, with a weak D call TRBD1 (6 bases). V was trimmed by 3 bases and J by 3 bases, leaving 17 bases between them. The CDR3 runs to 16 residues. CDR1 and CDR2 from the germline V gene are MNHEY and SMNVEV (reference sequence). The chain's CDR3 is CASSFSAGGRYYGYTF. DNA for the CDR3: TGTGCCAGCAGTTTTTCGGCGGGGGGCCGCTACTATGGCTACACCTTC.

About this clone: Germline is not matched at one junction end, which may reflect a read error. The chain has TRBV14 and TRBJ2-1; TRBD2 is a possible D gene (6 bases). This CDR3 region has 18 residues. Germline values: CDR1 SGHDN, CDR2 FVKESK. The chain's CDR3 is CASSQGRLVQLGYNEQFF. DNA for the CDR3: TGTGCCAGCAGTCAAGGGCGACTAGTTCAGTTGGGGTACAATGAGCAGTTCTTC.

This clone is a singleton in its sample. For the CDR3, the DNA is TGTGCCAGCAGCCATACCGGGACAGGGGGCCAGCAGTACTTC. It specifies CASSHTGTGGQQYF. The chain employs TRBV27 and TRBJ2-7, with TRBD1 matching 12 bases. Germline-derived CDR1 and CDR2 are MNHEY and SMNVEV (reference sequence). V dropped 6 bases and J dropped 8; count of bases not matched to a gene: 8. The CDR3 runs to 14 residues.

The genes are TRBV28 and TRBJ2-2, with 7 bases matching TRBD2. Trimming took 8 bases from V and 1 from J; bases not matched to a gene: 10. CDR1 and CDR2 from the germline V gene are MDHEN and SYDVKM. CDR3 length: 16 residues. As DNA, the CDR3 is TGTGCCAGCCATCCACCTGGGGAGGGGAACACCGGGGAGCTGTTTTTT. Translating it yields CASHPPGEGNTGELFF.

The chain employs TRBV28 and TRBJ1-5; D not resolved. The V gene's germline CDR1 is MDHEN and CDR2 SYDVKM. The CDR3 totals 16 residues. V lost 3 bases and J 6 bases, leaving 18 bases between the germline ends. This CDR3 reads CASSFSFGEWGQPQHF. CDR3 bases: TGTGCCAGCAGTTTCAGCTTTGGGGAATGGGGTCAGCCCCAGCATTTT.

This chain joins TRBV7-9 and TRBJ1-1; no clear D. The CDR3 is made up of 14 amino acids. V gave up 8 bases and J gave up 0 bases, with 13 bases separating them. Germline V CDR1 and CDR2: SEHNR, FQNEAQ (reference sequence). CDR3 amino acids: CASGRREVNTEAFF. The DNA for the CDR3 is TGTGCCAGCGGCCGGCGGGAGGTGAACACTGAAGCTTTCTTT.

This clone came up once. The CDR3 protein is CASSHPVRSDYGYTF. CDR3 in DNA: TGTGCCAGCAGTCATCCCGTGCGGTCGGACTATGGCTACACCTTC. The chain carries TRBV6-1 and TRBJ1-2; unclear D gene. Germline CDR1 MNHNS, CDR2 SASEGT. The CDR3 contains 15 residues. V was pared by 5 bases and J by 3 bases, with 16 bases between.

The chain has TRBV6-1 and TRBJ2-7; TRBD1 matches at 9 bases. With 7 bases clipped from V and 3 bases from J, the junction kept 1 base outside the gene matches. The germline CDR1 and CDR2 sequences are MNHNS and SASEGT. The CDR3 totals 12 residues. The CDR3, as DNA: TGTGCCAGCAAGGGACAGGGCTACGAGCAGTACTTC. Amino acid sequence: CASKGQGYEQYF.

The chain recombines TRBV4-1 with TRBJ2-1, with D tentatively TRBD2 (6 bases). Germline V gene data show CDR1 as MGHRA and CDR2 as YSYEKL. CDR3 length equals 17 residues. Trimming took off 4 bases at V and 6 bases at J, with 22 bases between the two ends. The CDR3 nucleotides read TGCGCCAGCAGCCTCTGGGCGGGATCGGGAGCAACCAATGAGCAGTTCTTC. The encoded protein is CASSLWAGSGATNEQFF.

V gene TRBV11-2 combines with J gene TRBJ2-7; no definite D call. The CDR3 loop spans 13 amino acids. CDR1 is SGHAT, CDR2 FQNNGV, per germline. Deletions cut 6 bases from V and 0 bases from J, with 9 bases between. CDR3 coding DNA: TGTGCCAGCAGACTGACCCACTCCTACGAGCAGTACTTC. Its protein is CASRLTHSYEQYF.

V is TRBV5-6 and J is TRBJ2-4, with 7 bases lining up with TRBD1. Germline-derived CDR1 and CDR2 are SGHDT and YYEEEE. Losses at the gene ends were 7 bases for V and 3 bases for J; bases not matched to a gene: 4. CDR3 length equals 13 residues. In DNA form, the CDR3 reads TGTGCCAGCGCCGGGACAGTCAAAAACATTCAGTACTTC. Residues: CASAGTVKNIQYF.

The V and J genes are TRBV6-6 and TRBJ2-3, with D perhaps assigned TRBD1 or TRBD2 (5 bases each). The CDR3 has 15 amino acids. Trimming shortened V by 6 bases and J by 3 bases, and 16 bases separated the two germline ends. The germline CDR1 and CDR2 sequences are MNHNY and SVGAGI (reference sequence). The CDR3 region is CASSPWGKGTDTQYF. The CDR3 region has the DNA TGTGCCAGCAGCCCCTGGGGGAAAGGGACAGATACGCAGTATTTT.

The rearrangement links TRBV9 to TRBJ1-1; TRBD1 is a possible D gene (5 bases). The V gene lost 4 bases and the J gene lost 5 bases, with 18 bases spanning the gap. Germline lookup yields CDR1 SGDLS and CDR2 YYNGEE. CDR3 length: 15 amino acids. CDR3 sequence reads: CASSPPLGGRTEAFF. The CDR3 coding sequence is TGTGCCAGCAGCCCCCCTCTGGGGGGACGGACTGAAGCTTTCTTT.

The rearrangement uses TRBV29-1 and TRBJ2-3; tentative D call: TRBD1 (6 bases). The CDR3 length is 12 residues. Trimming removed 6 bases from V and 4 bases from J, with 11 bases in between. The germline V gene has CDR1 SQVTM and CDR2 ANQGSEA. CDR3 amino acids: CSVPAGADTQYF. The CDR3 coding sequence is TGCAGCGTCCCTGCAGGGGCAGATACGCAGTATTTT.